This T cell receptor beta chain is drawn from a study of cytomegalovirus exposure and HLA in healthy donors. This CDR3 has 16 amino acids. Germline CDR1 reads SGHDT; CDR2 reads YYEEEE. The junction had 3 bases not matched to a gene; V was cut back by 0 bases and J by 3 bases. In the PCR, 60 Vbeta and 13 Jbeta primers were used. Profiling relied on immunoSEQ multiplex PCR, and the TCRdb table lists in-frame clones only, not all of them. The top ten hold approximately 2.1% of the sample, which has about 190,000 clones, over 60% seen once. Turning to this clone: The antigen is undetermined.

General study findings and limits: Per a later analysis, about 15,000 TCR beta sequences showed association with HLA alleles at 0.05 false discovery rate. Earlier analysis yielded a pattern in which most TCR beta V segments were productive about 90% or about 30% of the time. Rates of TCR association differed by HLA locus in a later analysis, with DRB1 highest and HLA-C lowest.

Sequenced input: PBMCs. The receptor comes from a woman in her 30s in good health and CMV-seropositive. The chain combines TRBV5-6 with TRBJ2-4; 10 bases are shared with TRBD2. The CDR3 nucleotides are TGTGCCAGCAGCTTGGTGCTAGCGGGAGACAAAAACATTCAGTACTTC. Protein product: CASSLVLAGDKNIQYF.